This T cell receptor (beta chain) was recorded in a study of cytomegalovirus exposure and HLA in healthy donors. Both 60 Vbeta primers and 13 Jbeta primers went into the PCR. Clones were sequenced by immunoSEQ multiplex PCR, and TCRdb holds only the in-frame ones, with some missing. The data hold approximately 170,000 clones, with 70% to 80% observed a single time. Per the germline V gene, CDR1 is SGDLS and CDR2 is YYNGEE. With 4 bases clipped from V and 7 bases from J, the junction kept 7 bases outside the gene matches. The CDR3 sequence is 14 residues long. The sample was PBMCs. The receptor was derived from a middle-aged man in good health and CMV-seronegative. This rearrangement joins TRBV9 to TRBJ1-1, with 10 bases identical to TRBD1. CDR3 sequence (DNA): TGTGCCAGCAGCCCTCGACAGGGGGCTAGTGAAGCTTTCTTT. It yields the protein CASSPRQGASEAFF.